The present TCR beta chain was sequenced within a study of neurological immune-mediated disorders. Overall study findings and caveats: None of the CDR3 amino acid sequences of expanded clones recurred across subjects, suggesting private repertoires in all groups.

CDR3 length equals 12 residues. V gave up 0 bases and J gave up 7 bases, with 4 bases separating them. CDR1 and CDR2 from the germline V gene are SGHRS and YFSETQ. Ten or more counts support this clonotype. Its antigen is unknown. The cDNA came from 5'RACE with 10-nucleotide random UMIs. In every sequencing run, more than 170 million TCR-beta sequences were generated from 15-18 subjects. From the 5' RACE reads, TCRdb called clonotypes with MiXCR, one entry per CDR3 protein. The sample has tens of thousands of distinct CDR3 sequences; more than 6.5% are singletons. Unsorted libraries were prepared from 2 million PBMCs held at -80 C.

The V call is TRBV5-1, the J call TRBJ2-2; D gene ambiguous. The sequence was collected from a middle-aged woman in good health. Sequenced sample: PBMCs. CDR3 sequence reads: CASSLALGELFF. The CDR3 DNA reads as TGCGCCAGCAGCTTGGCGCTCGGGGAGCTGTTTTTT.